The 6 T cell receptor beta chains below all came from one sample that was sequenced in a study of long-term antiretroviral therapy in people with HIV. The assay, immunoSEQ v3.0, was run at survey level. Profiling relied on immunoSEQ multiplex PCR, and the TCRdb table lists in-frame clones only, not all of them. The sample carries thousands of clones, around 79% recorded once. The source was unsorted PBMCs, collected 0.1 years after starting antiretroviral therapy. The origin of the receptors is a middle-aged man with HIV.

The gene calls are TRBV11-1 and TRBJ2-1, with TRBD2 as a possible D gene (5 bases). V gave up 3 bases and J gave up 7 bases, with 16 bases separating them. Germline V gene lookup returns CDR1 SGHAT and CDR2 FQDESV (reference sequence). This CDR3 is 15 amino acids long. The CDR3 nucleotides read TGTGCCAGCAGCTTGCAAACTAGTAGGGTGAATGAGCAGTTCTTC. Translated: CASSLQTSRVNEQFF.

The genes are TRBV28 and TRBJ1-6; D may be TRBD1 (6 bases). V lost 2 bases, J lost 7 bases, and 9 bases lay in between. The CDR3 runs to 14 residues. Per germline, CDR1 MDHEN and CDR2 SYDVKM. CDR3 in DNA: TGTGCCAGCAGTTTAACAGGGCTGAATTCACCCCTCCACTTT. Translated, it gives CASSLTGLNSPLHF.

J is TRBJ1-1 and V is TRBV10-2; no clear D. The V gene lost 10 bases and the J gene lost 1 base, with 10 bases spanning the gap. The CDR3 runs 12 residues. Germline values: CDR1 WSHSY, CDR2 SAAADI. Here the CDR3 reads CATVYKNTEAFF. In nucleotides, the CDR3 is TGCGCCACCGTATACAAGAACACTGAAGCTTTCTTT.

The chain couples TRBV5-1 to TRBJ2-1; no reliable D call. This CDR3 is 15 amino acids long. Trimming cost V 4 bases and J 4 bases, with 15 bases left between them. The V gene's germline CDR1 is SGHRS and CDR2 YFSETQ. CDR3 in amino acids: CASSLEGNTYNEQFF. The CDR3 DNA is TGCGCCAGCAGCCTGGAAGGTAACACTTACAATGAGCAGTTCTTC.

CDR3 DNA: TGTGCCAGCAGTCGATTTACAGGACCTAACTATGGCTACACCTTC. It is translated as CASSRFTGPNYGYTF. The gene calls are TRBV6-5 and TRBJ1-2, with D perhaps matching TRBD1 (5 bases). V dropped 5 bases and J dropped 0 bases, with 13 bases sitting between them. The CDR3 covers 15 residues. The germline CDR1 and CDR2 sequences are MNHEY and SVGAGI.

The chain is built from TRBV10-2 and TRBJ1-2; D gene uncertain. Germline CDR1 is WSHSY and CDR2 is SAAADI. The CDR3 is made up of 10 amino acids. V shed 4 bases and J shed 4 bases, with 1 base lying between them. The CDR3 here is CASSGYGYTF. Here the CDR3 DNA reads TGCGCCAGCAGTGGCTATGGCTACACCTTC.